Each of the 19 T cell receptor beta chains below was sequenced from the same sample in a study of T cell responses to AZD1222 COVID-19 vaccine. Generated by immunoSEQ multiplex PCR, the TCRdb table keeps only in-frame clones and is missing some. The data contain some 100,000 clones, approximately 87% of them singletons. The material sequenced was peripheral blood, taken on day 0 of AZD1222 vaccination. The source of these receptors is an adult in good health.

The chain uses TRBV9 and TRBJ2-3; the D gene is possibly TRBD2 (5 bases). Germline-derived CDR1 and CDR2 are SGDLS and YYNGEE. The V and J ends lost 1 base and 3 bases respectively, with 9 bases between them. The length of the CDR3 is 14 residues. CDR3 sequence reads: CASSVSGGTDTQYF. CDR3 coding DNA: TGTGCCAGCAGCGTAAGTGGCGGGACAGATACGCAGTATTTT.

The rearrangement links TRBV28 to TRBJ1-2; 9 bases match TRBD1. This CDR3 comprises 15 residues. Germline loops: CDR1 MDHEN, CDR2 SYDVKM. V lost 6 bases to trimming and J lost 6 bases; unmatched junction nucleotides: 11. In DNA, the CDR3 is TGTGCCAGCAGATATACCGGGACAGGGACCCATGGCTACACCTTC. This sequence encodes CASRYTGTGTHGYTF.

The chain carries TRBV27 and TRBJ1-1, with 9 nucleotides matching TRBD1. Unmatched junction bases numbered 4, after V lost 7 bases and J lost 1 base. CDR3 size: 14 residues. CDR1 is MNHEY, CDR2 SMNVEV, per germline (reference sequence). CDR3 nucleotide sequence: TGTGCCAGCAACAAGGACAGGGGGAACACTGAAGCTTTCTTT. The encoded protein is CASNKDRGNTEAFF.

The rearrangement joins TRBV7-3 to TRBJ2-1; D is unresolved. The CDR3 extends over 14 amino acids. Trimming removed 2 bases at V and 5 bases at J, with 10 bases between. CDR1 is SGHTA, CDR2 FQGTGA, per germline. CDR3 in amino acids: CASSLRAGHNEQFF. CDR3 DNA sequence: TGTGCCAGCAGCTTACGCGCAGGCCACAATGAGCAGTTCTTC.

The chain carries TRBV19 and TRBJ1-3, with 8 nucleotides matching TRBD1. The CDR3 contains 15 residues. The V segment lost 7 bases and the J segment 0 bases; nucleotides outside the gene matches: 5. Germline V CDR1 and CDR2: LNHDA, SQIVND (reference sequence). The CDR3 spells CASTQGVDSGNTIYF. The CDR3 DNA reads TGTGCCAGTACACAGGGGGTCGACTCTGGAAACACCATATATTTT.

This clone has just a few counts. The CDR3, as DNA: TGCGCCAGCAGCCCCGGGACAACTTCCTACGAGCAGTACTTC. This encodes CASSPGTTSYEQYF. The V and J genes are TRBV4-1 and TRBJ2-7, with TRBD1 as a possible D gene (6 bases). The CDR3 consists of 14 residues. Trimming left V 4 bases short and J 1 base short, with 11 bases between. The germline V gene encodes CDR1 MGHRA and CDR2 YSYEKL.

This clone showed up just a few times. V usage is TRBV5-1 and J usage is TRBJ2-5; D possibly matches TRBD1 or TRBD2 (5 bases each). Germline V gene data show CDR1 as SGHRS and CDR2 as YFSETQ. The CDR3 contains 16 residues. Trimming cost V 0 bases and J 3 bases, with 15 bases left between them. The CDR3 loop reads CASSLGVGDGEETQYF. DNA for the CDR3: TGCGCCAGCAGCTTGGGGGTCGGGGACGGGGAAGAGACCCAGTACTTC.

V usage is TRBV2 and J usage is TRBJ1-6; no clear D gene. From germline, CDR1 is SNHLY and CDR2 FYNNEI. V was cut by 2 bases and J by 0 bases, with 5 bases left in between. This CDR3 comprises 15 residues. CDR3 amino acids: CASSEWSSYNSPLHF. CDR3 in DNA: TGTGCCAGCAGTGAATGGAGCTCCTATAATTCACCCCTCCACTTT.

V and J are TRBV18 and TRBJ2-7; TRBD1 aligns across 7 bases. The CDR3 totals 15 residues. The V segment lost 2 bases and the J segment 3 bases; nucleotides outside the gene matches: 7. Germline V gene sequence: CDR1 KGHSH, CDR2 LQKENI. The CDR3 loop reads CASSPVGGTFYEQYF. CDR3 DNA sequence: TGTGCCAGCTCACCAGTAGGGGGCACCTTCTACGAGCAGTACTTC.

The chain couples TRBV28 to TRBJ1-1; 8 nucleotides line up with TRBD1. The CDR3 runs to 14 residues. V lost 7 bases and J lost 4; bases outside the gene matches: 8. Germline values: CDR1 MDHEN, CDR2 SYDVKM. CDR3 amino acids: CASNQAGGVTEAFF. In DNA, the CDR3 is TGTGCCAGCAATCAGGCAGGGGGCGTCACTGAAGCTTTCTTT.

The chain has TRBV5-4 and TRBJ2-1; D ambiguous. The ends were cut back, 0 bases at V and 2 bases at J, with 12 bases in the middle. The CDR3 loop spans 16 amino acids. CDR1 is SGHNT and CDR2 is YYREEE in the germline V gene (reference sequence). The CDR3 spells CASSLGSPTTYNEQFF. CDR3 DNA: TGTGCCAGCAGCTTGGGGTCTCCAACCACCTACAATGAGCAGTTCTTC.

This clone appeared a single time. The chain couples TRBV4-3 to TRBJ2-1, with 9 positions matching TRBD2. Germline loops: CDR1 LGHNA, CDR2 YSLEER. J was trimmed by 6 bases and V by 0 bases; bases with no gene match: 18. The CDR3 length is 20 residues. CDR3 in amino acids: CASSQDHSWRGGLEPNEQFF. The CDR3 nucleotides read TGCGCCAGCAGCCAAGACCACTCTTGGCGGGGGGGCCTCGAACCCAATGAGCAGTTCTTC.

The chain couples TRBV7-2 to TRBJ1-4, with 8 nucleotides matching TRBD1. Germline CDR1 SGHTA, CDR2 FQGNSA. The CDR3 is 14 residues long. The J segment lost 6 bases and the V segment lost 3 bases, leaving 3 bases of the junction unmatched. CDR3 sequence reads: CASSLTGADEKLFF. The DNA for the CDR3 is TGTGCCAGCAGCTTGACAGGGGCAGATGAAAAACTGTTTTTT.

The chain couples TRBV29-1 to TRBJ2-5; D tentatively reads TRBD1 or TRBD2 (5 bases each). CDR1 and CDR2 from the germline V gene are SQVTM and ANQGSEA. The V gene lost 2 bases and the J gene lost 5 bases, with 15 bases spanning the gap. The CDR3 has 14 amino acids. CDR3 loop: CSVEQAGWGETQYF. In DNA form, the CDR3 reads TGCAGCGTTGAACAGGCAGGGTGGGGGGAGACCCAGTACTTC.

V usage is TRBV5-1 and J usage is TRBJ2-7; D is uncertain. V was pared by 2 bases and J by 4 bases, with 10 bases between. The CDR3 contains 13 residues. The V gene's germline CDR1 is SGHRS and CDR2 YFSETQ. The CDR3 bases are TGCGCCAGCAGCTTAGTTGGCGTTTACGAGCAGTACTTC. It encodes CASSLVGVYEQYF.

J is TRBJ1-1 and V is TRBV7-2; tentative D call: TRBD1 (5 bases). Trimming cost V 5 bases and J 4 bases, with 14 bases left between them. Looked up from germline, CDR1 is SGHTA and CDR2 is FQGNSA. This CDR3 region has 14 residues. The CDR3, as DNA: TGTGCCAGCAGCCGCGGAGGGGAGGGCACTGAAGCTTTCTTT. Translating it yields CASSRGGEGTEAFF.

V is TRBV6-1 and J is TRBJ1-4; 9 nucleotides match TRBD1. The CDR3 runs 14 residues. The germline V gene encodes CDR1 MNHNS and CDR2 SASEGT. The junction had 7 bases not matched to a gene; V was cut back by 6 bases and J by 8 bases. CDR3 in amino acids: CASRTQGAGEKLFF. The CDR3 nucleotides read TGTGCCAGCAGGACACAGGGGGCCGGGGAAAAACTGTTTTTT.

The rearrangement joins TRBV5-1 to TRBJ1-1; 9 positions match TRBD1. Germline CDR1 is SGHRS and CDR2 is YFSETQ. V lost 3 bases to trimming and J lost 10 bases; unmatched junction nucleotides: 7. The CDR3 spans 13 residues. This CDR3 reads CASSSGQGSRAFF. The CDR3 DNA sequence: TGCGCCAGCAGCTCCGGACAGGGGAGTAGAGCTTTCTTT. The entire variable domain, with the rest obtained from reference TRBV5-1 and TRBJ1-1, is as follows: KAGVTQTPRYLIKTRGQQVTLSCSPISGHRSVSWYQQTPGQGLQFLFEYFSETQRNKGNFPGRFSGRQFSNSRSEMNVSTLELGDSALYLCASSSGQGSRAFFGQGTRLTVV.

V usage is TRBV2 and J usage is TRBJ1-3, with D tentatively TRBD1 (6 bases). Germline V gives CDR1 SNHLY, CDR2 FYNNEI. Trimming stripped 7 bases from V and 3 bases from J, with 13 bases between. The CDR3 runs 14 residues. As DNA, the CDR3 is TGTGCCAGCACCAGAGAAGGGGGTGGAAACACCATATATTTT. The encoded protein is CASTREGGGNTIYF.